What follows are 15 T cell receptor beta chains derived from one specimen sequenced in a study of blood T cells in healthy people across ages. A sample-barcoded 5' primer and a J-beta primer mix were used in a second PCR of about 6 to 11 cycles. TCRdb re-derived calls from the 5' RACE reads in MiXCR, one entry per CDR3 protein. The sample lists around 1,500,000 distinct CDR3 sequences, approximately 38% occurring once. Material for sequencing was blood. The receptors shown here come from a woman aged 18-29 years in good health.

The rearrangement uses TRBV19 and TRBJ1-2, with TRBD1 matching over 9 bases. This CDR3 has 13 amino acids. Germline trimming cut 6 bases from V and 4 bases from J; bases unmatched to any gene: 3. Germline V gene lookup returns CDR1 LNHDA and CDR2 SQIVND (reference sequence). Here the CDR3 DNA reads TGTGCCAGTAGAAGGGACAGGGCCTATGGCTACACCTTC. Encoded protein: CASRRDRAYGYTF.

V usage is TRBV7-2 and J usage is TRBJ1-2, with D perhaps matching TRBD1 (5 bases). The germline V gene has CDR1 SGHTA and CDR2 FQGNSA. The CDR3 contains 15 residues. V shed 5 bases and J shed 7 bases, with 20 bases lying between them. The CDR3 sequence: CASSQLGAGGPGYTF. CDR3 nucleotides: TGTGCCAGCAGCCAACTCGGGGCGGGGGGTCCTGGCTACACCTTC.

A single count supports this clonotype. This rearrangement joins TRBV20-1 to TRBJ2-4; TRBD1 agrees at 7 bases. This CDR3 is built from 12 residues. The germline V gene has CDR1 DFQATT and CDR2 SNEGSKA (reference sequence). V lost 8 bases, J lost 8 bases, and 9 bases stayed unmatched. This CDR3 is CSTKDRADIQYF. The CDR3 region has the DNA TGCAGTACGAAAGACAGGGCTGACATTCAGTACTTC.

As DNA, the CDR3 is TGTGCCAGCAGCTTTACCAACGAGCAGTACTTC. This encodes CASSFTNEQYF. The chain has TRBV7-8 and TRBJ2-7; D is unclear. V shed 3 bases and J shed 5 bases, with 5 bases lying between them. From germline, CDR1 is SGHVS and CDR2 FQNEAQ. CDR3 length equals 11 residues.

The chain joins TRBV29-1 to TRBJ1-5, with D hard to call. V shed 7 bases and J shed 9 bases, with 22 bases lying between them. The germline V gene encodes CDR1 SQVTM and CDR2 ANQGSEA. The CDR3 totals 14 residues. In nucleotides, the CDR3 is TGCAGCGCGACTGAGGCCCCAACCGGTCGGCCCCAGCATTTT. This translates into CSATEAPTGRPQHF.

The V call is TRBV6-1, the J call TRBJ1-2, with D possibly being TRBD1 (5 bases). The V and J ends lost 4 bases and 0 bases respectively, with 9 bases between them. This CDR3 contains 14 residues. Germline V gene lookup returns CDR1 MNHNS and CDR2 SASEGT. The CDR3 DNA reads TGTGCCAGCAGTGGACAGCTCGCTAACTATGGCTACACCTTC. Residues: CASSGQLANYGYTF.

This clonotype was detected many times. The CDR3 region has the DNA TGTGCCAGCAGCGCGACAGGGGGCAATCAGCCCCAGCATTTT. Protein product: CASSATGGNQPQHF. The V and J genes are TRBV9 and TRBJ1-5, with 8 bases fitting TRBD1. The CDR3 sequence is 14 residues long. CDR1 SGDLS and CDR2 YYNGEE come from the germline V gene. Trimming cost V 3 bases and J 2 bases; bases outside gene matches: 1.

V gene TRBV4-1 combines with J gene TRBJ2-1, with D possibly TRBD2 on 6 matching bases. Germline assignment: CDR1 MGHRA and CDR2 YSYEKL. Trimming left V 3 bases short and J 9 bases short, with 18 bases between. The CDR3 sequence is 15 residues long. Written as DNA, the CDR3 is TGCGCCAGCAGCCAGAAAATCAGGGAGGTCGGTGAGCAGTTCTTC. It codes for CASSQKIREVGEQFF.

The rearrangement uses TRBV20-1 and TRBJ1-1; D unresolved. From germline, CDR1 is DFQATT and CDR2 SNEGSKA (reference sequence). With 0 bases removed from V and 4 bases from J, the gap between germline ends came to 15 bases. This CDR3 spans 15 amino acids. CDR3 nucleotide sequence: TGCAGTGCTAGAGACCAAGCATTACGAGGCACTGAAGCTTTCTTT. This codes for CSARDQALRGTEAFF.

In DNA form, the CDR3 reads TGCAGCGTTCTTTTTGGGCAGTTGCAGACCCAGTACTTC. Protein product: CSVLFGQLQTQYF. The chain uses TRBV29-1 and TRBJ2-5; D is unclear. Germline V gene data show CDR1 as SQVTM and CDR2 as ANQGSEA. This CDR3 is 13 amino acids long. The V end lost 5 bases, the J end lost 6 bases, and 16 bases lay between the germline ends.

The chain has TRBV6-5 and TRBJ1-1; TRBD1 might be the D (6 bases). Germline V CDR1 and CDR2: MNHEY, SVGAGI. V was cut by 5 bases and J by 6 bases, with 28 bases left in between. The CDR3 has 18 amino acids. In DNA form, the CDR3 reads TGTGCCAGCAGTACTAACCCGGCCCGGCAGGGGATGCGTGCTGAAGCTTTCTTT. This gives the protein CASSTNPARQGMRAEAFF.

This clonotype was seen more than once but under ten times. The chain has TRBV20-1 and TRBJ1-2; weak D call: TRBD1 (5 bases). The V gene lost 2 bases and the J gene lost 7 bases, with 11 bases spanning the gap. CDR3 size: 12 residues. Germline V gives CDR1 DFQATT, CDR2 SNEGSKA (reference sequence). As DNA, the CDR3 is TGCAGTGCTAGACAGGGTGGTATTGGCTACACCTTC. Its protein is CSARQGGIGYTF.

This chain uses TRBV6-1 with TRBJ2-5; TRBD2 matches at 10 bases. The germline gives CDR1 MNHNS, CDR2 SASEGT. Trimming cost V 6 bases and J 1 base; bases outside gene matches: 8. The CDR3 covers 16 residues. The CDR3 nucleotides are TGTGCCAGCAGCCACGGACTAGCGGACACCCAAGAGACCCAGTACTTC. This gives the protein CASSHGLADTQETQYF.

The CDR3 nucleotides are TGCGCCAGCAGATACGACCCCCAGGGGAATCAGCCCCAGCATTTT. It yields the protein CASRYDPQGNQPQHF. The chain links TRBV4-1 to TRBJ1-5; D possibly corresponds to TRBD1 (6 bases). CDR3 length equals 15 residues. Germline assignment: CDR1 MGHRA and CDR2 YSYEKL. V gave up 6 bases and J gave up 4 bases, with 16 bases separating them.

Written as DNA, the CDR3 is TGTGCCAGCAGCTTATTTTGGGGGGGTCTCGAAGTAGGAGGCTACACCTTC. Its translation: CASSLFWGGLEVGGYTF. V usage is TRBV7-9 and J usage is TRBJ1-2; maybe TRBD1 (5 bases). The CDR3 spans 17 residues. V was shortened by 2 bases and J by 8 bases, with 24 bases between the two germline ends. Germline-derived CDR1 and CDR2 are SEHNR and FQNEAQ (reference sequence).